This T cell receptor beta chain was identified in a study of cytomegalovirus exposure and HLA in healthy donors. Regarding the study as a whole: Reports indicated that the classifier achieved high specificity and sensitivity in diagnosing cytomegalovirus status. Prediction of most subjects' HLA-A and HLA-B alleles by TCR beta sequences was reportedly accurate. Further analysis, carried out later, found HLA-associated TCR beta chains more clonally expanded than equally common other chains. Upon later analysis, TCR association rates were observed to vary by HLA locus, being highest for DRB1 and lowest for HLA-C.

Amplification used 60 Vbeta primers and 13 Jbeta primers. Assay: immunoSEQ multiplex PCR; the TCRdb copy retains only in-frame clones and omits some. This table holds around 140,000 clones, approximately 80% found once. Regarding this clone: Its antigen remains unidentified.

Germline loops: CDR1 MGHRA, CDR2 YSYEKL. With 0 bases clipped from V and 1 base from J, the junction kept 11 bases outside the gene matches. CDR3 length equals 19 residues. The genes are TRBV4-1 and TRBJ2-1, with 8 positions matching TRBD2. The specimen sequenced was PBMCs. The origin of this receptor is a man aged 40-50 years in good health and CMV-seronegative. The CDR3 protein is CASSQDTDSGMVSYNEQFF. The CDR3 coding sequence is TGCGCCAGCAGCCAAGATACCGATAGCGGGATGGTGTCCTACAATGAGCAGTTCTTC.